This T cell receptor (beta chain) was found in a study of vaccination and CD4 T cells after COVID-19 (dated by TCRdb to between 2021 and 2023). About the investigation overall: Every convalescent patient had a positive nasal swab PCR test for SARS-CoV-2, with mild disease in eight to ten patients and severe disease in one. Six males and four females were included in the convalescent cohort, with two Hispanic individuals, seven Caucasians, two Asians and one multiracial person represented. Participants received two doses of either the Pfizer-BioNTech BNT162b2 vaccine (n=8) or the Moderna mRNA-1273 vaccine (n=2). Post-COVID blood samples were collected from convalescent patients a median of around 96 days after diagnosis, with a range of roughly 35 to 180 days. Post-vaccine blood samples were collected a median of about 66 days after the second vaccine dose, ranging from about 12 to 250 days. The cultures were stimulated with overlapping spike peptide pools from SARS-CoV-2 and from the common cold coronaviruses HCoV-NL63, HCoV-OC43 and HCoV-229E. As controls, cultures received a CEFX viral epitope pool (the positive control), an HIV-1 Nef peptide pool (the negative control), or no peptide at all. In roughly 10 COVID-19 convalescent patients and a handful of infection-naive healthy vaccine recipients, the spike-specific CD4+ TCR repertoire before mRNA vaccination was compared with the repertoire after mRNA vaccination. On the study overall, not on this receptor specifically: In convalescent patients, nearly all vaccine-specific clones (304 of 307) were found to be mono-reactive for SARS-CoV-2 spike rather than cross-reactive with common cold coronaviruses. An increase in the median number of SARS-CoV-2-reactive clonotypes from more than 20 after infection to approximately 41 after vaccination was observed, but the change was not found to be significant. The number of convalescent patients in the study was relatively small, and the study did not examine early timepoints following natural infection. Among convalescent patients, a median approximately 88% of the SARS-CoV-2-reactive clones seen after vaccination appeared only after vaccination, which suggests priming specific to the vaccine.

Libraries were prepared through PCR. DNA from cultured CD4+ T cells underwent TCR sequencing with the Oncomine TCR Beta short-read assay at the Johns Hopkins FTIC core. The QIAamp micro DNA kit was used to extract genomic DNA from the cultured CD4+ T cells. Oncomine TCR Beta libraries from cultured CD4+ T cells were pooled using unique dual indexes and sequenced on an Illumina iSeq 100. Per the authors' processing: Non-productive sequences were filtered out, and CDR3s that did not start with C, did not end with F or W, or were shorter than 7 amino acids were discarded. Antigen-specific clonotypes were identified with the MANAFEST web application by comparing peptide-stimulated wells with reference and other culture wells. To be called positive, a clone needed an FDR below 0.05, an odds ratio above 5, and a productive frequency above 0.1% in at least two of three replicate wells. Cross-reactive clonotypes were defined as significantly expanded in both SARS-CoV-2 spike wells and at least one common cold coronavirus spike condition. Using R version 3.6.1, CDR3 homology was evaluated through Levenshtein distances (stringdist) along with unrooted phylogenetic trees (ape). TCRdb ran its own pipeline on the public reads, namely fastp trimming at Q25 and MiXCR clone calling, and kept in-frame beta chains. Rows with a matching CDR3 protein are joined into one entry that keeps the most common DNA and genes. Here the V and J calls rest on TCRdb's processing, not on the authors' analysis. A total of about 3,900 distinct CDR3 sequences appear in this sample, around 40% of them only once. 25% to 30% of the sample is held by the ten biggest clonotypes.

This sample's treatment or condition label indicates: approximately 9-day PBMC culture with coronavirus spike peptide pools or control peptides (ViraFEST assay). The study used the ViraFEST assay, which expanded antigen-specific T cells with peptide pools and then identified expanded clonotypes by TCR sequencing. Positive SARS-CoV-2 PCR tests in the convalescent patients dated from March to December 2020, before Alpha, Beta and Delta variants emerged in the United States. Each well held approximately 2 million PBMCs cultured in IMDM containing roughly 5% human AB serum and roughly 9.7 IU/ml IL-2, with 8.5 to 10 ug/ml peptide pools added. On days 3 and 7, half of the culture medium was replaced with fresh IL-2-containing medium. After less than twelve days of culture, CD4+ T cells were isolated by negative selection with the EasySep CD4+ T cell isolation kit. Ficoll-Paque Plus gradient centrifugation was used to isolate PBMCs from whole blood, and the isolated PBMCs were then either used fresh or cryopreserved at -140C. Triplicate wells were generally used for each culture condition.

This clonotype was recorded a few times. This receptor's antigen is unknown. No base-level quality is on record; no much larger clone is a single base apart. CDR1 and CDR2 are drawn from the germline V gene: SGHRS, YFSETQ. From the cysteine through the phenylalanine, the CDR3 covers 17 amino acids. Only the CDR3 portion is preserved as DNA: 51 bases, with reading frame beginning at the first base. Trimming leaves V shorter by 3 bases and J shorter by 5 bases, with the junction holding 7 bases beyond the gene matches. The TCR was taken from a human donor who had recovered from COVID-19. The sequence joins TRBV5-1 to TRBJ2-1; a stretch of 14 junction bases matches TRBD2. The material sequenced was CD4+ T cells from blood, cultured in vitro. The CDR3 corresponds to CASSWPATSGGDNEQFF. The DNA sequence is given as TGCGCCAGCAGCTGGCCAGCGACTAGCGGGGGGGACAATGAGCAGTTCTTC.